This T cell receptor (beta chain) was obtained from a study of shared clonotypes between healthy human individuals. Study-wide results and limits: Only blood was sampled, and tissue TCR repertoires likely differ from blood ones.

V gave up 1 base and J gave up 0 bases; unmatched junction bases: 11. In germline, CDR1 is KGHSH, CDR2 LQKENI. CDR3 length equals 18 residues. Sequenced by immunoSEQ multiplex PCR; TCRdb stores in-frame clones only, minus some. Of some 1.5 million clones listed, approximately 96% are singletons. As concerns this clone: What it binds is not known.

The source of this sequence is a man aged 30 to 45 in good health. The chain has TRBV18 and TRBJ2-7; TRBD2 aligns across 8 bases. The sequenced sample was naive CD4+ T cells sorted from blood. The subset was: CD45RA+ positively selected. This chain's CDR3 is CASSPLGLSGILSYEQYF. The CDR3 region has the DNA TGTGCCAGCTCACCACTGGGACTTAGCGGGATCCTCTCCTACGAGCAGTACTTC.